This T cell receptor (beta chain) is from a study of low-dose radiotherapy and immunotherapy resistance in tumors. Background on the study: Doses of 0.5 Gy per fraction every 2 weeks, totaling 6.5 Gy, went to Cohort 1. Individuals in Cohort 2 had 1 Gy per fraction every two weeks, adding up to 13 Gy over 26 weeks.

With TRAV- and TRBV-specific primers, first-strand cDNA was made, covering the alpha and beta chains. Using a constant-region primer together with a V-primer adapter, TCRs were subjected to 15 to 25 PCR cycles of amplification. In vitro transcription amplified the mRNA that had been isolated. TCRdb reprocessed the reads via MiXCR and lists one record per CDR3 protein. The profile shows roughly 36,000 distinct CDR3 sequences, 25% to 40% of them singletons. This clonotype was seen a handful of times. Described time point: before trial treatment. This receptor was identified in a male donor with gallbladder cancer. The sequencing here drew on PBMCs, taken before treatment.

CDR3 sequence (DNA): TGTGCCAGCAGTTTCAGTGAGCGGGGTCAATCCTACGAGCAGTACTTC. Translated, it gives CASSFSERGQSYEQYF. The V call is TRBV28, the J call TRBJ2-7; 7 nucleotides line up with TRBD2. J lost 1 base, V lost 3 bases, and 9 bases had no gene match. Germline V gene data show CDR1 as MDHEN and CDR2 as SYDVKM. The CDR3 has 16 residues.